Presented here are 11 T cell receptor beta chains from one specimen sequenced in a study of regulatory T cells in long-lasting Graves disease (dated by TCRdb to about 2021). The receptor library was made with multiplex PCR. Data came from an Illumina HiSeq 4000. CDR3 regions were amplified by Arm-PCR with iRepertoire HTBI primers to construct TCR beta libraries. The public reads were reprocessed in TCRdb via fastp at Q25 and MiXCR, keeping in-frame beta chains. Duplicate CDR3 protein sequences are folded into a single record with the most common DNA and genes. For this sample there are roughly 560,000 distinct CDR3 sequences; 9.5% to 15% appear just once. The top ten clonotypes cover almost 9% of the sample. The time point label for this specimen denotes: newly diagnosed GD, antithyroid drugs for less than 3 months. For both TCR sequencing and RNA sequencing, RNA was extracted from PBMCs in TRIzol.

The data were also submitted as part of a second study, on T cells in Graves' hyperthyroidism and ophthalmopathy.

The material sequenced was peripheral blood mononuclear cells (PBMCs), taken at new diagnosis, from a patient treated with antithyroid drugs. These receptors were collected from a woman aged 25-40 years with Graves disease. Donor details come from another sample of the same person, matched by shared clones.

This clonotype was found once. V and J are TRBV29-1 and TRBJ2-3; 8 positions agree with TRBD1. CDR1 SQVTM and CDR2 ANQGSEA come from the germline V gene. V shed 7 bases and J 8 bases; nucleotides not matched to a gene: 8. The CDR3 has 12 amino acids. CDR3 region: CSADGQGSTQYF. The CDR3 DNA follows: TGCAGCGCTGATGGACAGGGAAGTACGCAGTATTTT.

This clonotype was observed many times. The J gene is TRBJ2-7, the V gene TRBV14, with TRBD1 as a possible D gene (6 bases). This CDR3 has 13 amino acids. V shed 0 bases and J shed 7 bases, with 10 bases lying between them. CDR1 and CDR2 from the germline V gene are SGHDN and FVKESK. For the CDR3, the DNA is TGTGCCAGCAGCCAAGAGACAGGTTGGGAGCAGTACTTC. Its protein is CASSQETGWEQYF.

A word on this clonotype: This probably arose from a read error, given a far larger clone one base away. The rearrangement joins TRBV28 to TRBJ2-1; D possibly corresponds to TRBD2 (5 bases). Judging by the DNA end, TRBJ2-5 fits better; the J call may be wrong. The CDR3 runs to 14 residues. The germline V gene has CDR1 MDHEN and CDR2 SYDVKM. CDR3 sequence: CASSSPGPAGTQYF. The DNA of the CDR3 is TGTGCCAGCAGTTCACCTGGCCCGGCGGGGACCCAGTACTTC.

For this clonotype: Since a much larger clone is just one base distant, this may be a read error. The chain recombines TRBV19 with TRBJ2-1, with 7 bases that match TRBD1. Germline V gene data show CDR1 as LNHDA and CDR2 as SQIVND (reference sequence). The CDR3 loop spans 13 amino acids. Germline trimming cut 8 bases from V and 6 bases from J; bases unmatched to any gene: 7. CDR3 amino acids: CASGTDNANEQFF. CDR3 DNA sequence: TGTGCCAGTGGGACAGACAACGCCAATGAGCAGTTCTTC.

This sequence joins TRBV7-9 and TRBJ1-1; D call uncertain. Trimming left V 3 bases short and J 1 base short, with 12 bases between. CDR3 length: 15 residues. Germline-derived CDR1 and CDR2 are SEHNR and FQNEAQ (reference sequence). CDR3 bases: TGTGCCAGCAGCTTCGATTGGCAGGAGAACACTGAAGCTTTCTTT. Protein: CASSFDWQENTEAFF. The whole variable domain, filled in from reference TRBV7-9 and TRBJ1-1, reads DTGVSQNPRHKITKRGQNVTFRCDPISEHNRLYWYRQTLGQGPEFLTYFQNEAQLEKSRLLSDRFSAERPKGSFSTLEIQRTEQGDSAMYLCASSFDWQENTEAFFGQGTRLTVV.

This clonotype was counted at least ten times. J is TRBJ2-5 and V is TRBV7-2; the match to TRBD2 covers 11 bases. Germline trimming cut 5 bases from V and 0 bases from J; bases unmatched to any gene: 11. The CDR3 sequence is 18 residues long. Germline V gives CDR1 SGHTA, CDR2 FQGNSA. CDR3 nucleotides: TGTGCCAGCAGCCGACAAAAAGGACTAGCGGGCTACCAAGAGACCCAGTACTTC. Translating gives CASSRQKGLAGYQETQYF.

This chain links TRBV7-9 with TRBJ1-4; D call uncertain. V lost 5 bases and J 7 bases, leaving 14 bases between the germline ends. CDR1 and CDR2 from the germline V gene are SEHNR and FQNEAQ (reference sequence). CDR3 size: 14 residues. The CDR3 DNA sequence: TGTGCCAGCAGCCCCCAAGGGTATGGTGAAAAACTGTTTTTT. Translated: CASSPQGYGEKLFF.

Many counts were recorded for this clonotype. The genes are TRBV6-9 and TRBJ2-7, with TRBD2 identical over 7 bases. The CDR3 extends over 14 amino acids. V dropped 3 bases and J dropped 5; count of bases not matched to a gene: 7. Per germline, CDR1 MNHGY and CDR2 SVAAGI. CDR3 protein: CASSYFETSNEQYF. The DNA of the CDR3 is TGTGCCAGCAGTTACTTCGAGACTAGCAACGAGCAGTACTTC.

This clonotype was counted ten times or more. The V gene is TRBV20-1, the J gene TRBJ1-5, with 8 bases fitting TRBD1. Germline V lookup: CDR1 DFQATT, CDR2 SNEGSKA (reference sequence). The CDR3 contains 16 residues. Germline trimming cut 5 bases from V and 4 bases from J; bases unmatched to any gene: 13. Written as DNA, the CDR3 is TGCAGTGCTTTGCCCACCCAGGGGGCTGCGAATCAGCCCCAGCATTTT. Translated: CSALPTQGAANQPQHF.

The rearrangement uses TRBV29-1 and TRBJ2-3; D perhaps matches TRBD1 (6 bases). The germline V gene encodes CDR1 SQVTM and CDR2 ANQGSEA. This CDR3 spans 14 amino acids. The V end lost 5 bases, the J end lost 0 bases, and 12 bases lay between the germline ends. The CDR3 DNA sequence: TGCAGCGTTTTCGGACAGCCTAGCACAGATACGCAGTATTTT. Amino acids: CSVFGQPSTDTQYF.

The chain uses TRBV19 and TRBJ2-3; D remains ambiguous. Trimming took off 6 bases at V and 6 bases at J, with 19 bases between the two ends. There are 15 residues in the CDR3. Germline CDR1 reads LNHDA; CDR2 reads SQIVND (reference sequence). This CDR3 reads CASSRRGAFGDTQYF. The CDR3 DNA sequence: TGTGCCAGTAGCCGACGCGGAGCGTTTGGGGATACGCAGTATTTT.